Each of the 7 T cell receptor beta chains below was sequenced from the same sample in a study of blood T cell repertoires in COVID-19. Generated by immunoSEQ multiplex PCR, the TCRdb table keeps only in-frame clones and is missing some. The sample consists of 150,000 to 170,000 clones, 76% of them appearing once. The specimen was peripheral blood. The receptors were sampled from a woman of 80 years or more with acute or convalescent COVID-19.

This clone was recorded only once. V gene TRBV30 combines with J gene TRBJ2-7; 7 nucleotides agree with TRBD1. The J segment lost 6 bases and the V segment lost 2 bases, leaving 4 bases of the junction unmatched. CDR1 and CDR2 from the germline V gene are GTSNPN and SVGIG (reference sequence). The CDR3 totals 12 residues. The CDR3 loop is CAWSSTGPEQYF. CDR3 DNA sequence: TGTGCCTGGAGTTCGACAGGGCCCGAGCAGTACTTC.

The chain is built from TRBV6-1 and TRBJ2-1; 10 bases map to TRBD2. The CDR3 extends over 18 amino acids. Germline CDR1 is MNHNS and CDR2 is SASEGT. Losses at the gene ends were 2 bases for V and 12 bases for J; bases not matched to a gene: 19. CDR3 residues: CASSERPSGSSHNDWQFF. CDR3 bases: TGTGCCAGCAGTGAAAGGCCTAGCGGGAGTTCCCATAATGACTGGCAGTTCTTC.

The CDR3 DNA reads TGTGCCTGGAGGGACCGGGAAATACGCACTGAAGCTTTCTTT. It translates to CAWRDREIRTEAFF. J is TRBJ1-1 and V is TRBV30; no clear D. CDR3 length equals 14 residues. With 3 bases removed from V and 4 bases from J, the gap between germline ends came to 15 bases. Germline V CDR1 and CDR2: GTSNPN, SVGIG (reference sequence).

This sequence joins TRBV18 and TRBJ2-7; 8 bases line up with TRBD1. The ends lost 4 bases at V and 3 bases at J; junction bases unmatched: 2. Germline assignment: CDR1 KGHSH and CDR2 LQKENI. CDR3 length equals 13 residues. This CDR3 reads CASSLGQGYEQYF. The DNA for the CDR3 is TGTGCCAGCTCACTAGGACAGGGCTACGAGCAGTACTTC.

This clone came up once. The chain has TRBV9 and TRBJ2-2; D is unresolved. Germline V lookup: CDR1 SGDLS, CDR2 YYNGEE. The V gene lost 0 bases and the J gene lost 1 base, with 16 bases spanning the gap. This CDR3 region has 18 residues. DNA for the CDR3: TGTGCCAGCAGCGTAGCTGAGCTCTTCCAGCGGAACACCGGGGAGCTGTTTTTT. This gives the protein CASSVAELFQRNTGELFF.

DNA of the CDR3: TGTGCCTGGAGTGGGAGGAATGAGCAGTTCTTC. It encodes CAWSGRNEQFF. This chain links TRBV30 with TRBJ2-1; D might be TRBD2 (5 bases). CDR1 and CDR2 (germline): GTSNPN, SVGIG (reference sequence). With 1 base removed from V and 7 bases from J, the gap between germline ends came to 5 bases. The CDR3 runs 11 residues.

V is TRBV4-1 and J is TRBJ1-2; 9 bases map to TRBD1. The length of the CDR3 is 17 residues. V lost 0 bases, J lost 2 bases, and 7 bases stayed unmatched. CDR1 is MGHRA, CDR2 YSYEKL, per germline. CDR3 protein: CASSQDYGTGTNYGYTF. CDR3 nucleotides: TGCGCCAGCAGCCAAGATTACGGGACAGGGACCAACTATGGCTACACCTTC.